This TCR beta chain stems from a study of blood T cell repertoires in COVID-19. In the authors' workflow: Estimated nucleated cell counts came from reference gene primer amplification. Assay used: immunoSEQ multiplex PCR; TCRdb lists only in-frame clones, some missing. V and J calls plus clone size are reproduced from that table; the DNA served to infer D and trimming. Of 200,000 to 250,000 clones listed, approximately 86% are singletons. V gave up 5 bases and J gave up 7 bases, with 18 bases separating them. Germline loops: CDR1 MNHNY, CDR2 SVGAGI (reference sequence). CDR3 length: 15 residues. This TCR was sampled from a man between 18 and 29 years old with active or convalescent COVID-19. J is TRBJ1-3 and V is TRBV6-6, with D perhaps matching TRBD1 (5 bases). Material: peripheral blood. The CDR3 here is CASSPQGFFSNTIYF. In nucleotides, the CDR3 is TGTGCCAGCAGTCCCCAGGGTTTTTTCTCGAACACCATATATTTT.